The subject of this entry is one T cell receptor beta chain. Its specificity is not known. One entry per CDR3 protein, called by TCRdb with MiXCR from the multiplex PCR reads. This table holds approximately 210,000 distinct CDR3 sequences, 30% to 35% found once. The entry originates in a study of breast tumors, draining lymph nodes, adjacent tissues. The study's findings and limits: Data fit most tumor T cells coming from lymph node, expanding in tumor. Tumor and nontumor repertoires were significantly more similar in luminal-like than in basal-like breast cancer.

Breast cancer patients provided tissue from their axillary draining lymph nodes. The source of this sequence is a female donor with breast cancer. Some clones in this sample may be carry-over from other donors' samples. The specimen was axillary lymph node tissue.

The CDR3 sequence is CASSPAMAQRGQYF. DNA of the CDR3: TGTGCCAGCAGTCCAGCGATGGCCCAGAGGGGGCAGTATTTT. The V and J genes are TRBV6-2 or TRBV6-3 and TRBJ2-3; either TRBD1 or TRBD2 may supply D (5 bases each). Germline V gives CDR1 MNHEY, CDR2 SVGEGT. The CDR3 runs 14 residues. V was trimmed by 5 bases and J by 11 bases, leaving 20 bases between them.